A single sample gave rise to the 29 T cell receptor beta chains below, sequenced in a study of T cells in Graves' hyperthyroidism and ophthalmopathy. TCR beta CDR3 region amplification was performed from RNA transcripts. The HTBI set primed first-round TCR CDR3 RT-PCR. MiXCR, run by TCRdb on the multiplex PCR reads, gives a single entry per CDR3 protein. The sample yields hundreds of thousands of distinct CDR3 sequences, around 15% seen once. Sequenced material: blood. These receptors came from a woman in her forties with Graves' ophthalmopathy.

This clonotype came up a few times. CDR3 amino acids: CAPRQSNIQYF. CDR3 nucleotides: TGTGCCCCCAGGCAGTCTAACATTCAGTACTTC. J is TRBJ2-4 and V is TRBV7-3; D gene unclear. Germline loops: CDR1 SGHTA, CDR2 FQGTGA. The CDR3 runs 11 residues. With 11 bases removed from V and 7 bases from J, the gap between germline ends came to 12 bases.

The chain couples TRBV12-3 or TRBV12-4 to TRBJ2-2; D is unclear. The CDR3 runs 14 residues. Trimming pared 3 bases from V and 2 bases from J, leaving 7 bases between. DNA of the CDR3: TGTGCCAGCAGTTTCTGGGAAAACACCGGGGAGCTGTTTTTT. It translates to CASSFWENTGELFF.

This clonotype was observed at least ten times. The V and J genes are TRBV12-3 or TRBV12-4 and TRBJ1-5; 8 bases fit TRBD1. CDR3 length: 17 amino acids. J was trimmed by 2 bases and V by 6 bases; bases with no gene match: 12. This chain's CDR3 is CASSPGQGIVGNQPQHF. CDR3 sequence (DNA): TGTGCCAGCAGCCCCGGACAGGGAATCGTAGGCAATCAGCCCCAGCATTTT.

Many counts were recorded for this clonotype. The gene calls are TRBV4-1 and TRBJ2-2, with 7 bases aligning to TRBD1. Germline V lookup: CDR1 MGHRA, CDR2 YSYEKL. V lost 0 bases and J lost 3; bases outside the gene matches: 10. The CDR3 has 18 amino acids. The CDR3 region is CASSQDTFRQGDTGELFF. In nucleotides, the CDR3 is TGCGCCAGCAGCCAAGATACGTTTCGACAGGGTGACACCGGGGAGCTGTTTTTT.

This clonotype appeared a few times. The rearrangement links TRBV3-1 to TRBJ1-2; TRBD1 might be the D (6 bases). V lost 0 bases and J lost 7, with 18 bases in between. Germline CDR1 and CDR2: LGHDT and YNNKEL (reference sequence). The CDR3 has 16 residues. CDR3: CASSQDLGGAPGGYTF. CDR3 coding DNA: TGTGCCAGCAGCCAAGATCTCGGGGGCGCTCCGGGTGGCTACACCTTC.

This clonotype occurred many times. The chain uses TRBV6-2 or TRBV6-3 and TRBJ2-2, with TRBD2 identical over 8 bases. V lost 8 bases to trimming and J lost 0 bases; unmatched junction nucleotides: 5. There are 15 residues in the CDR3. Germline values: CDR1 MNHEY, CDR2 SVGEGT. The CDR3 loop is CASFRGGTNTGELFF. The CDR3 DNA reads TGTGCCAGCTTCCGGGGGGGTACGAACACCGGGGAGCTGTTTTTT.

This chain links TRBV5-1 with TRBJ2-7; TRBD1 agrees at 8 bases. Germline values: CDR1 SGHRS, CDR2 YFSETQ. Trimming at V came to 4 bases and at J to 1 base, leaving 7 bases not matched to a gene. This CDR3 spans 15 amino acids. This chain's CDR3 is CASSVPGQVSYEQYF. CDR3 nucleotide sequence: TGCGCCAGCAGCGTCCCGGGACAGGTTTCCTACGAGCAGTACTTC. Complete variable domain (other parts from reference TRBV5-1 and TRBJ2-7): KAGVTQTPRYLIKTRGQQVTLSCSPISGHRSVSWYQQTPGQGLQFLFEYFSETQRNKGNFPGRFSGRQFSNSRSEMNVSTLELGDSALYLCASSVPGQVSYEQYFGPGTRLTVT.

This clonotype has just a few counts. J is TRBJ1-5 and V is TRBV5-4; unclear D gene. Per germline, CDR1 SGHNT and CDR2 YYREEE (reference sequence). CDR3 length: 16 residues. V was shortened by 5 bases and J by 6 bases, with 21 bases between the two germline ends. For the CDR3, the DNA is TGTGCCAGCAGTTTGTGGTCCGACGGTGCGGGTCAGCCCCAGCATTTT. This translates into CASSLWSDGAGQPQHF.

This clonotype was seen ten or more times. The rearrangement joins TRBV6-5 to TRBJ1-1; D not resolved. The V gene's germline CDR1 is MNHEY and CDR2 SVGAGI. This CDR3 is 13 amino acids long. V was shortened by 6 bases and J by 8 bases, with 16 bases between the two germline ends. The CDR3 DNA reads TGTGCCAGCAGGCTGACTAGGACCGGCGAAGCTTTCTTT. It yields the protein CASRLTRTGEAFF.

The chain has TRBV12-3 or TRBV12-4 and TRBJ2-7; D is undetermined. The V end was cut by 7 bases, the J end by 2 bases, with 15 bases between. The CDR3 runs 14 residues. CDR3 nucleotide sequence: TGTGCCAGCACCGTTAACGTTGGGCCCTACGAGCAGTACTTC. It encodes CASTVNVGPYEQYF.

This clonotype showed up just a few times. The J gene is TRBJ1-1, the V gene TRBV11-1, with unresolved D. The length of the CDR3 is 13 residues. From germline, CDR1 is SGHAT and CDR2 FQDESV (reference sequence). V lost 0 bases and J 1 base, leaving 3 bases between the germline ends. CDR3 DNA: TGTGCCAGCAGCTTAGCGAAGAACACTGAAGCTTTCTTT. Translating it yields CASSLAKNTEAFF.

The chain recombines TRBV7-3 with TRBJ1-3; no reliable D call. Trimming took off 4 bases at V and 6 bases at J, with 10 bases between the two ends. The CDR3 covers 13 residues. Per the germline V gene, CDR1 is SGHTA and CDR2 is FQGTGA. CDR3 protein: CASSSGSENTIYF. Written as DNA, the CDR3 is TGTGCCAGCAGCTCCGGGAGCGAAAACACCATATATTTT.

The sample holds a few counts of this clonotype. The V and J genes are TRBV27 and TRBJ2-5, with D perhaps given as TRBD1 or TRBD2 (6 bases each). V lost 5 bases and J 5 bases, leaving 15 bases between the germline ends. The CDR3 extends over 14 amino acids. Per the germline V gene, CDR1 is MNHEY and CDR2 is SMNVEV (reference sequence). The CDR3 region is CASSPGARDETQYF. The DNA of the CDR3 is TGTGCCAGCAGTCCGGGGGCCCGCGATGAGACCCAGTACTTC.

This clonotype has ten or more counts. V usage is TRBV4-1 and J usage is TRBJ2-5, with 8 bases that match TRBD2. V gave up 4 bases and J gave up 1 base; unmatched junction bases: 8. The CDR3 is made up of 16 amino acids. Looked up from germline, CDR1 is MGHRA and CDR2 is YSYEKL. CDR3 nucleotide sequence: TGCGCCAGCAGCCGAGGCGTAGCGGGAACCCAAGAGACCCAGTACTTC. Translating gives CASSRGVAGTQETQYF.

The chain joins TRBV6-1 to TRBJ1-1; D may be TRBD1 (6 bases). The CDR3 is made up of 15 amino acids. V was shortened by 2 bases and J by 4 bases, with 14 bases between the two germline ends. Per the germline V gene, CDR1 is MNHNS and CDR2 is SASEGT. The CDR3 spells CASSEPGGVSTEAFF. In DNA form, the CDR3 reads TGTGCCAGCAGTGAACCTGGGGGCGTTAGCACTGAAGCTTTCTTT.

This rearrangement joins TRBV7-2 to TRBJ2-5; 9 bases agree with TRBD1. CDR1 and CDR2 (germline): SGHTA, FQGNSA. The CDR3 is 16 residues long. V lost 1 base, J lost 5 bases, and 8 bases stayed unmatched. The CDR3 DNA is TGTGCCAGCAGCTTAGGAGTAAACAGGGGGCATGAGACCCAGTACTTC. Its translation: CASSLGVNRGHETQYF.

This clonotype was counted at least ten times. The chain employs TRBV28 and TRBJ2-2; weak D call: TRBD2 (5 bases). The CDR3 runs to 17 residues. Germline V lookup: CDR1 MDHEN, CDR2 SYDVKM. V shed 5 bases and J shed 1 base, with 17 bases lying between them. The CDR3, as DNA: TGTGCCAGCAGTCTTTATGAGGGCGGACTGAACACCGGGGAGCTGTTTTTT. This sequence encodes CASSLYEGGLNTGELFF.

Details on this clonotype: A much larger clone is a single base away; this may be a read error. Because it lacks the conserved phenylalanine or tryptophan at the end, this CDR3 is likely a read error. The V and J genes are TRBV12-3 or TRBV12-4 and TRBJ2-7, with D uncertain. V shed 6 bases and J shed 3 bases, with 12 bases lying between them. CDR3 size: 13 residues. The CDR3 DNA reads as TGTGCCAGCAGCCAATATACTAACTACGAGCAGTACCTC. This translates into CASSQYTNYEQYL.

There are a few counts of this clonotype. V gene TRBV19 combines with J gene TRBJ1-1, with TRBD1 matching 10 bases. Trimming at V came to 4 bases and at J to 6 bases, leaving 5 bases not matched to a gene. The germline CDR1 and CDR2 sequences are LNHDA and SQIVND (reference sequence). The CDR3 has 14 residues. The CDR3 reads CASSTTGGISEAFF. As DNA, the CDR3 is TGTGCCAGTAGTACGACAGGGGGCATATCTGAAGCTTTCTTT.

This clonotype was seen ten or more times. CDR3 coding DNA: TGTGCCAGCAGCTCCTCGGGTGCAGGGAAAGTGAACGAGCAGTACTTC. It translates to CASSSSGAGKVNEQYF. The chain is built from TRBV27 and TRBJ2-7; the D gene is possibly TRBD1 (5 bases). Germline CDR1 MNHEY, CDR2 SMNVEV (reference sequence). V was shortened by 6 bases and J by 5 bases, with 23 bases between the two germline ends. This CDR3 region has 16 residues.

This clonotype was recorded at least ten times. V usage is TRBV29-1 and J usage is TRBJ1-1, with D possibly being TRBD1 (5 bases). V lost 4 bases and J lost 1, with 19 bases in between. Germline assignment: CDR1 SQVTM and CDR2 ANQGSEA. The CDR3 is 16 amino acids. The chain's CDR3 is CSVVLSGEGENTEAFF. CDR3 DNA: TGCAGCGTTGTATTATCCGGAGAAGGGGAGAACACTGAAGCTTTCTTT.

This clonotype was found many times. This may stem from a read error, because a much larger clone lies one nucleotide away. The V and J genes are TRBV27 and TRBJ2-7; D ambiguous. The CDR3 is 14 residues long. The ends were cut back, 3 bases at V and 0 bases at J, with 9 bases in the middle. The germline V gene encodes CDR1 MNHEY and CDR2 SMNVEV (reference sequence). The CDR3 sequence: CASSLQESSYEQYF. The CDR3 DNA sequence: TGTGCCAGCAGTTTGCAGGAAAGCTCCTACGAGCAGTACTTC.

This clonotype was recorded at least ten times. The V and J genes are TRBV18 and TRBJ1-3, with a possible D match to TRBD1 (5 bases). V was cut by 3 bases and J by 9 bases, with 15 bases left in between. There are 14 residues in the CDR3. Looked up from germline, CDR1 is KGHSH and CDR2 is LQKENI. The CDR3 DNA sequence: TGTGCCAGCTCACCGGGGACCGACCGGGGCACCATATATTTT. Its protein is CASSPGTDRGTIYF.

This clonotype was seen at least ten times. The chain links TRBV29-1 to TRBJ2-7; either TRBD1 or TRBD2 may supply D (6 bases each). The V and J ends lost 7 bases and 5 bases respectively, with 21 bases between them. The CDR3 runs to 14 residues. Per the germline V gene, CDR1 is SQVTM and CDR2 is ANQGSEA. This CDR3 is CSAVQGAGSHEQYF. Here the CDR3 DNA reads TGCAGCGCTGTACAGGGTGCGGGAAGCCACGAGCAGTACTTC.

This chain uses TRBV29-1 with TRBJ1-1; D perhaps matches TRBD1 (5 bases). The CDR3 is 13 amino acids. Germline V gene sequence: CDR1 SQVTM, CDR2 ANQGSEA. Trimming shortened V by 5 bases and J by 1 base, and 11 bases separated the two germline ends. The CDR3 nucleotides read TGCAGCGTTAAGGGGACTGGGAACACTGAAGCTTTCTTT. Protein sequence: CSVKGTGNTEAFF.

This sequence joins TRBV28 and TRBJ1-4; D unclear. The CDR3 has 15 residues. CDR1 is MDHEN and CDR2 is SYDVKM in the germline V gene. Trimming stripped 3 bases from V and 7 bases from J, with 15 bases between. CDR3 bases: TGTGCCAGCAGTTTGACTGGTCCGGGTGGTGAAAAACTGTTTTTT. This codes for CASSLTGPGGEKLFF.

This clonotype has just a few counts. This clone may be a read error of a much larger clone one base away. The CDR3 bases are TGTGCCAGCAGTTTGGGGTGGGTGGGGGAGAACGGCGGGTACGAGCAGTACTTC. Amino acids: CASSLGWVGENGGYEQYF. The gene calls are TRBV27 and TRBJ2-7; D is perhaps TRBD1 or TRBD2 (5 bases each). The CDR3 contains 18 residues. The V gene's germline CDR1 is MNHEY and CDR2 SMNVEV (reference sequence). The V and J ends lost 3 bases and 4 bases respectively, with 25 bases between them.

The sample holds a few counts of this clonotype. The chain carries TRBV12-3 or TRBV12-4 and TRBJ2-7, with 12 bases identical to TRBD2. The V gene end was trimmed by 3 bases and the J gene end by 9 bases; junction bases not matched to a gene: 9. The CDR3 extends over 15 amino acids. The CDR3 is CASSLVPTSGRRQYF. CDR3 sequence (DNA): TGTGCCAGCAGTTTGGTACCGACTAGCGGGAGACGGCAGTACTTC.

This clonotype was counted many times. The chain has TRBV29-1 and TRBJ2-2; D tentatively reads TRBD1 or TRBD2 (6 bases each). In germline, CDR1 is SQVTM, CDR2 ANQGSEA. This CDR3 has 14 amino acids. Deletions cut 7 bases from V and 1 base from J, with 13 bases between. In DNA, the CDR3 is TGCAGCGCTTGGGGGGCAGAGAACACCGGGGAGCTGTTTTTT. It yields the protein CSAWGAENTGELFF.